These 13 T cell receptor beta chains were all obtained from the same sample, sequenced in a study of T cell repertoires in cytomegalovirus infection. TCRdb called the reads again in MiXCR, with one record for every CDR3 protein. In the table there are about 450,000 distinct CDR3 sequences, 31% of which are singletons. Sequences were obtained from PBMCs. Every receptor here comes from a human donor in good health (CMV status not recorded). Some clones in this sample may be carry-over from other donors' samples.

The chain employs TRBV20-1 and TRBJ1-2; D is uncertain. V was shortened by 8 bases and J by 1 base, with 23 bases between the two germline ends. The CDR3 is made up of 16 amino acids. Germline-derived CDR1 and CDR2 are DFQATT and SNEGSKA (reference sequence). The CDR3: CSSPLPGDNLNYGYTF. Written as DNA, the CDR3 is TGCAGTTCTCCCCTCCCCGGTGACAACCTTAACTATGGCTACACCTTC.

The V gene is TRBV7-6, the J gene TRBJ2-7; 8 bases fit TRBD1. In germline, CDR1 is SGHVS, CDR2 FNYEAQ. With 3 bases clipped from V and 2 bases from J, the junction kept 3 bases outside the gene matches. The CDR3 runs to 14 residues. The CDR3 sequence is CASSFGTGPYEQYF. The CDR3 nucleotides read TGTGCCAGCAGCTTCGGGACAGGACCCTACGAGCAGTACTTC.

In its sample, this clonotype was seen a few times. The CDR3 bases are TGCAGTGCTAGAGATGGGGGGGTCCACACTGAAGCTTTCTTT. Its translation: CSARDGGVHTEAFF. This chain connects TRBV20-1 to TRBJ1-1, with D perhaps matching TRBD1 (5 bases). Trimming shortened V by 0 bases and J by 3 bases, and 11 bases separated the two germline ends. CDR1 DFQATT and CDR2 SNEGSKA come from the germline V gene (reference sequence). The CDR3 is 14 residues long.

The V call is TRBV5-3, the J call TRBJ1-2; TRBD1 matches at 7 bases. TRBV5-3 carries the ORF label, with uncertain function. The CDR3 contains 15 residues. The V and J ends lost 8 bases and 0 bases, in that order; junction bases with no gene match: 10. CDR3 amino acids: CASSLTGVANYGYTF. The DNA of the CDR3 is TGTGCCAGCAGCCTCACAGGGGTAGCTAACTATGGCTACACCTTC.

The chain is built from TRBV6-2 or TRBV6-3 and TRBJ2-7; the match to TRBD1 covers 7 bases. The CDR3 has 12 amino acids. The trim removed 6 bases at V and 6 bases at J, leaving 5 bases unmatched. Germline V lookup: CDR1 MNHEY, CDR2 SVGEGT. CDR3 coding DNA: TGTGCCAGCAGCGACAGGGCGGGCGAGCAGTACTTC. This encodes CASSDRAGEQYF.

The rearrangement joins TRBV9 to TRBJ2-2, with 11 bases lining up with TRBD1. Losses at the gene ends were 4 bases for V and 5 bases for J; bases not matched to a gene: 10. Germline V gene lookup returns CDR1 SGDLS and CDR2 YYNGEE. The CDR3 consists of 17 residues. The CDR3 region has the DNA TGTGCCAGCAGCCCGACCGGGACAGGGGGTCTTACCGGGGAGCTGTTTTTT. Its translation: CASSPTGTGGLTGELFF.

This chain connects TRBV7-9 to TRBJ2-3, with 11 bases identical to TRBD2. The CDR3 totals 15 residues. Germline-derived CDR1 and CDR2 are SEHNR and FQNEAQ (reference sequence). Trimming at V came to 5 bases and at J to 4 bases, leaving 5 bases not matched to a gene. The CDR3 nucleotides are TGTGCCAGCAGCGATAGCGGGGGGGCCGCAGATACGCAGTATTTT. It specifies CASSDSGGAADTQYF.

The chain joins TRBV11-2 to TRBJ2-5; D not certain. The CDR3 covers 13 residues. CDR1 SGHAT and CDR2 FQNNGV come from the germline V gene. V dropped 6 bases and J dropped 4 bases, with 12 bases sitting between them. For the CDR3, the DNA is TGTGCCAGCAGACTCGGGCGGAGAGAGACCCAGTACTTC. Its translation is CASRLGRRETQYF.

In its sample, this clonotype was seen many times. The gene calls are TRBV12-5 and TRBJ1-1; no clear D gene. CDR1 is LGHNT and CDR2 is FRNRAP in the germline V gene. Trimming pared 1 base from V and 4 bases from J, leaving 7 bases between. The CDR3 sequence is 13 residues long. The CDR3 is CASGLGRATEAFF. The CDR3 nucleotides are TGTGCTAGTGGTTTGGGAAGGGCCACTGAAGCTTTCTTT.

As to this clonotype: One base away lies a much larger clone, so this may be a sequencing read error. The chain recombines TRBV7-2 with TRBJ2-1; tentatively, D is TRBD2 (7 bases). CDR3 length: 17 residues. V shed 7 bases and J shed 0 bases, with 19 bases lying between them. Germline V gene data show CDR1 as SGHTA and CDR2 as FQGNSA. The CDR3 loop is CASIPQGGVRSYNEQFF. CDR3 bases: TGTGCCAGCATCCCCCAAGGGGGGGTCCGCTCCTACAATGAGCAGTTCTTC. Full variable domain (rest looked up from reference TRBV7-2 and TRBJ2-1): GAGVSQSPSNKVTEKGKDVELRCDPISGHTALYWYRQSLGQGLEFLIYFQGNSAPDKSGLPSDRFSAERTGGSVSTLTIQRTQQEDSAVYLCASIPQGGVRSYNEQFFGPGTRLTVL.

In regard to this clonotype: This may be a read error, as it is one base from a much larger clone. The chain is built from TRBV12-3 or TRBV12-4 and TRBJ2-3; 7 nucleotides line up with TRBD1. This CDR3 comprises 15 residues. CDR3 DNA sequence: TGTGCCAGCTGTTTAGGGGACAGAAAGGGGTATACGCAGTATTTT. The encoded protein is CASCLGDRKGYTQYF.

This clonotype showed up many times. The chain uses TRBV7-2 and TRBJ2-5, with D possibly being TRBD1 or TRBD2 (5 bases each). The germline gives CDR1 SGHTA, CDR2 FQGNSA. The V gene lost 1 base and the J gene lost 5 bases, with 20 bases spanning the gap. The CDR3 consists of 17 residues. DNA of the CDR3: TGTGCCAGCAGCTTAGTAAAGTTTACGGGGACCGCGGAGACCCAGTACTTC. Its protein is CASSLVKFTGTAETQYF.

This clonotype was counted ten times or more. V and J are TRBV12-3 or TRBV12-4 and TRBJ1-4; no clear D gene. V lost 0 bases, J lost 5 bases, and 10 bases lay in between. This CDR3 has 15 amino acids. The CDR3 loop reads CASSLAPSSNEKLFF. CDR3 DNA sequence: TGTGCCAGCAGTTTAGCCCCTTCATCCAATGAAAAACTGTTTTTT.